Listed below are T cell receptor beta chains from one sample, sequenced in a study of CD8 T cells in ankylosing spondylitis. TCRdb fed the 5' RACE reads into MiXCR, producing one record per CDR3 protein. This sample has about 27,000 distinct CDR3 sequences, with roughly 7.9% found just once. The material sequenced was blood. All receptors derive from a male donor with ankylosing spondylitis or in good health (not recorded which). Each CDR3 is given with its conserved first and last residue. Each record gives: clone size, D gene, V gene, J gene, CDR3 DNA, CDR3 protein. The D gene is left open where the match is weak. Not every row has a clone size; where given, it reads once, few, many or a size class.

abundance: few
d_gene: NA
v_gene: TRBV4-2
j_gene: TRBJ2-3
CDR3nt: TGTGCCAGCAGCCAAGTGGGGCCGACAGATACGCAGTATTTT
CDR3aa: CASSQVGPTDTQYF

abundance: NA
d_gene: TRBD1
v_gene: TRBV28
j_gene: TRBJ2-7
CDR3nt: TGTGCCAGCAGTTTATTGGGACAGGGGGAGCAGTACTTC
CDR3aa: CASSLLGQGEQYF

abundance: few
d_gene: TRBD2
v_gene: TRBV29-1
j_gene: TRBJ2-2
CDR3nt: TGCAGCGTTGGGCTAGCGGGAGCCGGGGAGCTGTTTTTT
CDR3aa: CSVGLAGAGELFF

abundance: few
d_gene: TRBD1
v_gene: TRBV7-2
j_gene: TRBJ1-2
CDR3nt: TGTGCCAGCAGCCCCGGGACAGGGGCGCAGTATGGCTACACCTTC
CDR3aa: CASSPGTGAQYGYTF

abundance: NA
d_gene: TRBD1
v_gene: TRBV14
j_gene: TRBJ2-1
CDR3nt: TGTGCCAGCAGCCAAATAGGGGGCTGGCAGTTCTTC
CDR3aa: CASSQIGGWQFF

abundance: few
d_gene: NA
v_gene: TRBV29-1
j_gene: TRBJ1-1
CDR3nt: TGCAGCGTTGCTAGGGCCGAACGGAGGAACACTGAAGCTTTCTTT
CDR3aa: CSVARAERRNTEAFF

abundance: many
d_gene: NA
v_gene: TRBV20-1
j_gene: TRBJ1-1
CDR3nt: TGCAGTGCCCCTAGGCAGGGGCCGAACACTGAAGCTTTCTTT
CDR3aa: CSAPRQGPNTEAFF

abundance: NA
d_gene: NA
v_gene: TRBV20-1
j_gene: TRBJ1-2
CDR3nt: TGCAGTGCAGAGGGGAATGGCTACACCTTC
CDR3aa: CSAEGNGYTF

abundance: few
d_gene: NA
v_gene: TRBV29-1
j_gene: TRBJ2-7
CDR3nt: TGCAGCGCCCGGGGGGCCTCCTACGAGCAGTACTTC
CDR3aa: CSARGASYEQYF

abundance: few
d_gene: TRBD1
v_gene: TRBV29-1
j_gene: TRBJ2-7
CDR3nt: TGCAGCGTTGATGGGACAGGGGACTACGAGCAGTACTTC
CDR3aa: CSVDGTGDYEQYF

abundance: NA
d_gene: TRBD2
v_gene: TRBV20-1
j_gene: TRBJ2-5
CDR3nt: TGCAGTGCAGCAAGCGGGGGTAACCAAGAGACCCAGTACTTC
CDR3aa: CSAASGGNQETQYF

abundance: NA
d_gene: NA
v_gene: TRBV29-1
j_gene: TRBJ2-5
CDR3nt: TGCAGCGTTGAAGACCGGGTCTCAGAGACCCAGTACTTC
CDR3aa: CSVEDRVSETQYF

abundance: few
d_gene: NA
v_gene: TRBV3-1
j_gene: TRBJ2-7
CDR3nt: TGTGCCAGCAGCCAAGTTCGTAACGAGCAGTACTTC
CDR3aa: CASSQVRNEQYF

abundance: many
d_gene: TRBD2
v_gene: TRBV25-1
j_gene: TRBJ2-5
CDR3nt: TGTGCCAGCAGTGAATATTTTGGCGGGAGGGCCCAAGAGACCCAGTACTTC
CDR3aa: CASSEYFGGRAQETQYF

abundance: many
d_gene: TRBD2
v_gene: TRBV4-1
j_gene: TRBJ2-3
CDR3nt: TGCGCCAGCAGTCTTCAAGGACTAGCGGGAGGCGAGGGTACGCAGTATTTT
CDR3aa: CASSLQGLAGGEGTQYF

abundance: many
d_gene: NA
v_gene: TRBV2
j_gene: TRBJ2-3
CDR3nt: TGTGCCAGCAGTGAGGGGCGCACAGATACGCAGTATTTT
CDR3aa: CASSEGRTDTQYF

abundance: many
d_gene: NA
v_gene: TRBV27
j_gene: TRBJ1-2
CDR3nt: TGTGCCAGCAGTTGGGGGGCACCCAATGTCTATGGCTACACCTTC
CDR3aa: CASSWGAPNVYGYTF

abundance: many
d_gene: NA
v_gene: TRBV10-3
j_gene: TRBJ1-6
CDR3nt: TGTGCCATCACTATGGACCCAAATAATTCACCCCTCCACTTT
CDR3aa: CAITMDPNNSPLHF

abundance: NA
d_gene: NA
v_gene: TRBV5-1
j_gene: TRBJ2-3
CDR3nt: TGCGCCAGCAGCGTCCGGAGGTCAGATACGCAGTATTTT
CDR3aa: CASSVRRSDTQYF

abundance: NA
d_gene: TRBD2
v_gene: TRBV29-1
j_gene: TRBJ2-2
CDR3nt: TGCAGCGTTAACCTACTAGCGGGAGCCGGGGAGCTGTTTTTT
CDR3aa: CSVNLLAGAGELFF

abundance: NA
d_gene: NA
v_gene: TRBV12-3/TRBV12-4
j_gene: TRBJ2-6
CDR3nt: TGTGCCAGCAGTGCACCAGGGTCTGGGGCCAACGTCCTGACTTTC
CDR3aa: CASSAPGSGANVLTF

abundance: NA
d_gene: NA
v_gene: TRBV6-2/TRBV6-3
j_gene: TRBJ2-1
CDR3nt: TGTGCCAGCAGTTATGGAGGGAGTGACAATGAGCAGTTCTTC
CDR3aa: CASSYGGSDNEQFF

abundance: NA
d_gene: NA
v_gene: TRBV20-1
j_gene: TRBJ1-1
CDR3nt: TGCAGTGCTAGTTACGGGGGGAGGACTGAAGCTTTCTTT
CDR3aa: CSASYGGRTEAFF

abundance: NA
d_gene: NA
v_gene: TRBV6-2/TRBV6-3
j_gene: TRBJ1-1
CDR3nt: TGTGCCAGCAGGACGGGGGTCACTGAAGCTTTCTTT
CDR3aa: CASRTGVTEAFF

abundance: many
d_gene: NA
v_gene: TRBV12-3/TRBV12-4
j_gene: TRBJ1-2
CDR3nt: TGTGCCAGCAGTGAGAACCCGGGCCTGATCTATGGCTACACCTTC
CDR3aa: CASSENPGLIYGYTF

abundance: few
d_gene: TRBD1
v_gene: TRBV7-3
j_gene: TRBJ2-2
CDR3nt: TGTGCCAGCAGCGACCGGGACAGGAGAACAACCGGTGAGCTGTTTTTT
CDR3aa: CASSDRDRRTTGELFF

abundance: NA
d_gene: NA
v_gene: TRBV2
j_gene: TRBJ2-5
CDR3nt: TGTGCCAGCAGACCCCGGGGTCTCGGAGAGACCCAGTACTTC
CDR3aa: CASRPRGLGETQYF

abundance: NA
d_gene: TRBD1
v_gene: TRBV5-5
j_gene: TRBJ2-2
CDR3nt: TGTGCCAGCAGCTTGTGGCAGGGGGTGACCGGGGAGCTGTTTTTT
CDR3aa: CASSLWQGVTGELFF

abundance: NA
d_gene: NA
v_gene: TRBV12-3/TRBV12-4
j_gene: TRBJ1-4
CDR3nt: TGTGCCAGCAGTTTCGGGGGTTCGGATGAAAAACTGTTTTTT
CDR3aa: CASSFGGSDEKLFF

abundance: many
d_gene: NA
v_gene: TRBV29-1
j_gene: TRBJ2-7
CDR3nt: TGCAGCGTTGAGCTGGACAGATCCTACGAGCAGTACTTC
CDR3aa: CSVELDRSYEQYF

abundance: many
d_gene: NA
v_gene: TRBV20-1
j_gene: TRBJ2-1
CDR3nt: TGCAGTGCTAGTCTTGGAGTGAATGAGCAGTTCTTC
CDR3aa: CSASLGVNEQFF

abundance: NA
d_gene: TRBD2
v_gene: TRBV7-6
j_gene: TRBJ2-1
CDR3nt: TGTGCCAGCACTGAGCTGGCTAGCGGGAACAATGAGCAGTTCTTC
CDR3aa: CASTELASGNNEQFF

abundance: few
d_gene: TRBD1
v_gene: TRBV6-1
j_gene: TRBJ1-1
CDR3nt: TGTGCCAGCAGTGCGACAGGGAGGACTGAAGCTTTCTTT
CDR3aa: CASSATGRTEAFF

abundance: few
d_gene: TRBD1
v_gene: TRBV12-3/TRBV12-4
j_gene: TRBJ1-5
CDR3nt: TGTGCCAGCAGTTTAAATTCCGGGACAGGGAAGGAGCCCCAGCATTTT
CDR3aa: CASSLNSGTGKEPQHF

abundance: many
d_gene: TRBD1
v_gene: TRBV28
j_gene: TRBJ2-7
CDR3nt: TGTGCCAGCAGTGATAGACAGGGGGAGTACTTC
CDR3aa: CASSDRQGEYF

abundance: NA
d_gene: TRBD1
v_gene: TRBV5-1
j_gene: TRBJ2-3
CDR3nt: TGCGCCAGCAGCCCAGGACAGGGGGGAGATACGCAGTATTTT
CDR3aa: CASSPGQGGDTQYF

abundance: many
d_gene: NA
v_gene: TRBV11-2
j_gene: TRBJ1-1
CDR3nt: TGTGCCAGCAGCTTTTTAGGGGAAGCTTTCTTT
CDR3aa: CASSFLGEAFF

abundance: NA
d_gene: NA
v_gene: TRBV9
j_gene: TRBJ2-2
CDR3nt: TGTGCCAGCAGCGTAGGGGGAAACACCGGGGAGCTGTTTTTT
CDR3aa: CASSVGGNTGELFF

abundance: NA
d_gene: TRBD1
v_gene: TRBV5-1
j_gene: TRBJ2-5
CDR3nt: TGCGCCAGCAGCGAACGGACAGGCCAAGAGACCCAGTACTTC
CDR3aa: CASSERTGQETQYF

abundance: NA
d_gene: NA
v_gene: TRBV7-6
j_gene: TRBJ2-7
CDR3nt: TGTGCCAGCAGCTTTAGGGTGGGGGAGCAGTACTTC
CDR3aa: CASSFRVGEQYF

abundance: NA
d_gene: NA
v_gene: TRBV6-5
j_gene: TRBJ2-3
CDR3nt: TGTGCCAGCAGAAGCACAGATACGCAGTATTTT
CDR3aa: CASRSTDTQYF

abundance: medium-sized
d_gene: TRBD2
v_gene: TRBV24-1
j_gene: TRBJ2-1
CDR3nt: TGTGCCACCAGTGATTTACCCCTAGCGGGGATCAATGAGCAGTTCTTC
CDR3aa: CATSDLPLAGINEQFF

abundance: few
d_gene: NA
v_gene: TRBV5-1
j_gene: TRBJ2-3
CDR3nt: TGCGCCAGCAGCGCAGTAGGGGACATCACAGATACGCAGTATTTT
CDR3aa: CASSAVGDITDTQYF

abundance: NA
d_gene: NA
v_gene: TRBV5-1
j_gene: TRBJ2-2
CDR3nt: TGCGCCAGCAGCTTGGATCGCGCCGGGGAGCTGTTTTTT
CDR3aa: CASSLDRAGELFF

abundance: medium-sized
d_gene: TRBD2
v_gene: TRBV5-1
j_gene: TRBJ2-3
CDR3nt: TGCGCCAGCAGCCATGAACGAGCGGGGGCAGATACGCAGTATTTT
CDR3aa: CASSHERAGADTQYF

abundance: few
d_gene: NA
v_gene: TRBV4-3
j_gene: TRBJ2-2
CDR3nt: TGCGCCAGCACTTCCTCCCTAGACCGCACCCGGGAGCTGTTTTTT
CDR3aa: CASTSSLDRTRELFF

abundance: few
d_gene: NA
v_gene: TRBV7-2
j_gene: TRBJ2-5
CDR3nt: TGTGCCAGCAGCTCCCGGAGAGACCCTCGGGAGACCCAGTACTTC
CDR3aa: CASSSRRDPRETQYF

abundance: NA
d_gene: NA
v_gene: TRBV6-2/TRBV6-3
j_gene: TRBJ2-2
CDR3nt: TGTGCCAGCAGTTACCCGTTCCCCGGGGAGCTGTTTTTT
CDR3aa: CASSYPFPGELFF

abundance: many
d_gene: TRBD2
v_gene: TRBV5-5
j_gene: TRBJ2-4
CDR3nt: TGTGCCAGCAGCCCTACTAGCGGGGTAAACATTCAGTACTTC
CDR3aa: CASSPTSGVNIQYF

abundance: NA
d_gene: NA
v_gene: TRBV5-4
j_gene: TRBJ2-2
CDR3nt: TGTGCCAGCATGCAGGGGCGAAACACCGGGGAGCTGTTTTTT
CDR3aa: CASMQGRNTGELFF

abundance: medium-sized
d_gene: NA
v_gene: TRBV12-3/TRBV12-4
j_gene: TRBJ1-1
CDR3nt: TGTGCCAGCAGTCCAACTAGGCACACTGAAGCTTTCTTT
CDR3aa: CASSPTRHTEAFF